The T cell receptor beta chain described here comes from a study of early T cells in non-severe SARS-CoV-2 infection. Findings and caveats of the study: Database matching using VDJdb favored anti-spike CD8 responses, with private and CD4 specificities left missing.

The V end lost 0 bases, the J end lost 5 bases, and 17 bases lay between the germline ends. Germline loops: CDR1 MGHRA, CDR2 YSYEKL. This CDR3 is built from 16 residues. This clonotype was counted only a few times. What it recognizes is unknown. Each single cDNA molecule received a unique molecular identifier. TCRdb redid the calling of the 5' RACE reads with MiXCR, one entry per CDR3 protein. The profile shows 75,000 to 100,000 distinct CDR3 sequences, approximately 17% of them singletons. This sequence was found in an adult who was a healthcare worker with PCR-confirmed SARS-CoV-2 infection or an uninfected control (not recorded which). The rearrangement links TRBV4-1 to TRBJ2-7; D uncertain. The specimen sequenced was whole blood. The CDR3 region has the DNA TGCGCCAGCAGCCAAGATCTAGGGCAGGCGGCGGACGAGCAGTACTTC. Residues: CASSQDLGQAADEQYF.